The clone carrying this TCR beta chain was recorded only once. Some clones are missing from TCRdb's copy, which holds only in-frame ones; the method was immunoSEQ multiplex PCR. The top ten hold more than 1.5% of the sample, which has roughly 61,000 clones, over 80% seen once. V shed 4 bases and J 4 bases; nucleotides not matched to a gene: 9. The V gene's germline CDR1 is MNHEY and CDR2 SMNVEV (reference sequence). The CDR3 has 15 amino acids. These data belong to a study of OX40 agonist ivuxolimab in advanced cancers. About the study: Patients were 82.7% male with ages about 20 to 79, mean roughly 64.

The sequencing here drew on CD4+ or CD8+ T cells sorted from blood, taken in a trial of the OX40 agonist ivuxolimab. The chain uses TRBV27 and TRBJ1-2, with 7 positions matching TRBD1. The clonotype comes from an adult with an advanced solid tumor such as melanoma, head and neck, liver or kidney cancer. The CDR3 sequence is CASSWKTGYPYGYTF. As DNA, the CDR3 is TGTGCCAGCAGTTGGAAGACAGGGTATCCCTATGGCTACACCTTC.